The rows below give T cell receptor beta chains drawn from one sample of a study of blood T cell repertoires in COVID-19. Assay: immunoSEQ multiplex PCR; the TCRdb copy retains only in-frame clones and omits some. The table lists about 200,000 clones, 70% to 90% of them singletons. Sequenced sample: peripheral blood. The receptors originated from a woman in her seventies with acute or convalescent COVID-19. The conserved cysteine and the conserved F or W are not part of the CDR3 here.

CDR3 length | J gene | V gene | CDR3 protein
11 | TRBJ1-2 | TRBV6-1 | ASSQQGNYGYT
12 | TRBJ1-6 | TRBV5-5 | ASSLDQGGSPLH
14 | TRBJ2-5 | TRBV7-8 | ASSPRTGTHRGSQY
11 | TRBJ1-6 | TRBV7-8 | ASSLGGVQPLH
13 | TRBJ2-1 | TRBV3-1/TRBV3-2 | ASSQEARGAREQF
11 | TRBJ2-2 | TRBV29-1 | SVRASGTGELF
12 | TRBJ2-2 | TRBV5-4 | ASSLPRGSGELF
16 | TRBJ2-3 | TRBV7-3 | ASSPGTSGRTTRSTQY
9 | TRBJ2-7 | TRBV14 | ASSNGLEQY
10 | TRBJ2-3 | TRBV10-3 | AIQNGTDTQY
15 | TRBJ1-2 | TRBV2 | ASSALRPGQGRWGYT
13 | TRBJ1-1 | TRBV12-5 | ASGLGTGGFPEAF
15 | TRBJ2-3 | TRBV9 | ASSPLGGGGHADTQY
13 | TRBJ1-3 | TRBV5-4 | ASRPQGTSGNTIY
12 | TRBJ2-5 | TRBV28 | ASSLPTGGWTQY
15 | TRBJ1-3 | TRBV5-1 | ASSLNRDGFSGNTIY
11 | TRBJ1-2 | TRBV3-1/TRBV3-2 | ASSQEGGSGYT
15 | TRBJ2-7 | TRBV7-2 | ASSFLSLSRGSHEQY
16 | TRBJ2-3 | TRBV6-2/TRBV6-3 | ASSYGVLAGAGTDTQY
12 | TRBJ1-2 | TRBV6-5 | ASRIQGINNGYT
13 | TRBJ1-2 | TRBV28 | ASSTRGRGNYGYT
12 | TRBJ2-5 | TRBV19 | ASRKQGNQETQY
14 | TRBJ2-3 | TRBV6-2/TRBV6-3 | ASSYSSGAPADTQY
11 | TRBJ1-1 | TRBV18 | ASSRVEGTEAF
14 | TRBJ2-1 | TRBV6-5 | ASSYSGQGQGNEQF
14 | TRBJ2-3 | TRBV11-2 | ASSLDLGLITDTQY
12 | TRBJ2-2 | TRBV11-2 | ASSLYGGSGELF
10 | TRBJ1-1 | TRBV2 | ASSLMNTEAF
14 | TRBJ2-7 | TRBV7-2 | ASSSQLAGGQIEQY
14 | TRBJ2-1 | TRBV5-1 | ASRSTSGGPYNEQF
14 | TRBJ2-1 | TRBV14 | ASSQDLASGSLKQF
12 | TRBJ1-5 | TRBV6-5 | ASSTAGSGQPQH
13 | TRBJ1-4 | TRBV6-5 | ASSYSGPGQEKLF
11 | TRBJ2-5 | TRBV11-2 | ASSPIALETQY
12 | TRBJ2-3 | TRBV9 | ASSARGSADTQY
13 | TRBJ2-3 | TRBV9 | ASSLHVGGTDTQY
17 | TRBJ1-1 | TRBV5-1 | ASSLSFRDRLRLNTEAF
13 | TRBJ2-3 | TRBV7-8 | ASSRGGSDTDTQY
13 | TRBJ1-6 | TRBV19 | ASREDRAINSPLH
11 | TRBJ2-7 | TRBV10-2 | ASKRESIYEQY
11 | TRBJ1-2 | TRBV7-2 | ASSQGQDYGYT
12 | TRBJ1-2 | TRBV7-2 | ASSLGTVLYGYT
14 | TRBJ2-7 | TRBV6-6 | ASSVRLAGASYEQY
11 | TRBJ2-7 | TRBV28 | AAGGRGGYEQY
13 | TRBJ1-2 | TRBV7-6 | ASSLRARGNYGYT
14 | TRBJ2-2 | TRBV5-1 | ASRQSGHENTGELF
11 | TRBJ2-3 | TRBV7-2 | ASSFGVTDTQY
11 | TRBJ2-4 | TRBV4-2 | ASSVLAKNIQY
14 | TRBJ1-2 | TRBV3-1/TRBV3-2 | ASSQEGANRLYGYT
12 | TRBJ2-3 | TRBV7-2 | ASSLAGGTDTQY
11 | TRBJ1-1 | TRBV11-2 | ASSTGVNTEAF
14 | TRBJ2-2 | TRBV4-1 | ASSQEGGVNTGELF
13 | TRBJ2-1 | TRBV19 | ASSIGLAGVNEQF
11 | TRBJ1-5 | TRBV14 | ASSQNRLSPQH